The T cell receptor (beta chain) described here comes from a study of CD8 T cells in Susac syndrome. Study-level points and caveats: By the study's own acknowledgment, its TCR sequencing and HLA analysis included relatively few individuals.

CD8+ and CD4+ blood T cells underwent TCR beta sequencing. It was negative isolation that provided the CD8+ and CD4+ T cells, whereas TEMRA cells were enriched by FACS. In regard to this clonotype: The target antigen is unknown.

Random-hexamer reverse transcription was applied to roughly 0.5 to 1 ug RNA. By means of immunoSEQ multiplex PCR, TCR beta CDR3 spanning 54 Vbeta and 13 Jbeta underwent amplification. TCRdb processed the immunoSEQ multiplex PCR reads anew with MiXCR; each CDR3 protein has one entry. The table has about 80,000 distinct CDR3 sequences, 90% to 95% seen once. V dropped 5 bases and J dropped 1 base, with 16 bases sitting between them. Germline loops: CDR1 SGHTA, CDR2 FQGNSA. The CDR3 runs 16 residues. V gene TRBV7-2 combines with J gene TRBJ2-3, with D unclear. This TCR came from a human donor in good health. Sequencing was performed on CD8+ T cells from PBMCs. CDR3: CASSLYDLSGTDTQYF. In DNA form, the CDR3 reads TGTGCCAGCAGCCTTTACGATCTCAGTGGCACAGATACGCAGTATTTT.